This T cell receptor beta chain was documented in a study of blood T cells in healthy people across ages. Study-wide background: About one barcoded beta molecule per two T cells was captured by template switching. Findings and limits, study-wide: In the absence of known donor CMV status, changes in expanded clonotypes were possibly confounded.

For this clonotype: The antigen remains unidentified.

Alongside a J-beta primer mix, a sample-barcoded 5' primer served in a second PCR lasting about 7 to 12 cycles. Each cDNA was tagged by a template-switch adaptor containing 12 random nucleotides. The study obtained at least 3 million CDR3-containing paired-end reads from every sample. MiXCR, run by TCRdb on the 5' RACE reads, gives a single entry per CDR3 protein. This sample has about 1.6 million distinct CDR3 sequences, with about 31% found just once. Sequencing was performed on blood. The TCR was taken from a woman aged 25 to 39 in good health.

Here the CDR3 reads CSVESDAANEKLFF. DNA of the CDR3: TGCAGCGTTGAGTCGGACGCCGCGAATGAAAAACTGTTTTTT. This chain connects TRBV29-1 to TRBJ1-4; no reliable D call. The length of the CDR3 is 14 residues. Germline values: CDR1 SQVTM, CDR2 ANQGSEA. The V end lost 3 bases, the J end lost 5 bases, and 13 bases lay between the germline ends.